This T cell receptor (beta chain) was found in a study of T cells after yellow fever vaccination. As for the study in general: With SMART-Seq v4 Ultra Low Input, the fractions containing low cell numbers were prepared.

The V and J ends lost 5 bases and 3 bases respectively, with 10 bases between them. This CDR3 region has 14 residues. Germline V gene sequence: CDR1 SEHNR, CDR2 FQNEAQ (reference sequence). On this clonotype itself: The antigen remains unidentified.

Study-wide results and limits: The booster saw the reappearance of most primary-vaccination clones (approximately 97% CD4, about 85% CD8). CD4 and CD8 compartments shared a small share of clonotypes, likely from convergent recombination.

As TCR cDNA was made by 5'RACE template switching, a universal primer site and UMIs were added. TCRdb passed the 5' RACE reads through MiXCR, listing each CDR3 protein once. This table has nearly 350,000 distinct CDR3 sequences, roughly 8% appearing once. The sample consisted of PBMCs, taken more than 40 days after the first yellow fever vaccination. The sequence was collected from a man aged 18 to 30 who received the YFV17D yellow fever vaccine. This chain joins TRBV7-9 and TRBJ2-2, with D tentatively TRBD2 (6 bases). Written as DNA, the CDR3 is TGTGCCAGCAGCCGGGGACTTCACACCGGGGAGCTGTTTTTT. Translated: CASSRGLHTGELFF.